Below are 32 T cell receptor beta chains sequenced from a single sample in a study of blood T cells in healthy people across ages. Primed by a sample-barcoded 5' primer and a J-beta primer mix, a second PCR proceeded for about 6 to 11 cycles. MiXCR, run by TCRdb on the 5' RACE reads, gives a single entry per CDR3 protein. Of roughly 1,100,000 distinct CDR3 sequences listed, less than 25% are singletons. These data also formed part of another study, on T cells of mothers and their children.

Sequenced: blood. The origin of the receptors is a girl aged 2 to 9 in good health.

About this clonotype: Mismatch with germline at one junction end may stem from a read error. V gene TRBV13 combines with J gene TRBJ2-6; TRBD1 is a possible D gene (6 bases). Germline V gives CDR1 PRHDT, CDR2 FYEKMQ (reference sequence). This CDR3 region has 18 residues. In nucleotides, the CDR3 is TGTGCCAGCAGCGTAGGACAGCAGGCCCTCTCTGGGGCCAACGTCCTGACTTTC. As protein: CASSVGQQALSGANVLTF.

The chain has TRBV29-1 and TRBJ1-4, with D tentatively TRBD1 (6 bases). The germline V gene encodes CDR1 SQVTM and CDR2 ANQGSEA. The V and J ends lost 5 bases and 6 bases respectively, with 16 bases between them. This CDR3 contains 14 residues. The CDR3 DNA follows: TGCAGCGTTTTATCAGGGGAGAGCCATGAAAAACTGTTTTTT. The encoded protein is CSVLSGESHEKLFF. Supplemented by reference TRBV29-1 and TRBJ1-4, the full variable domain reads SAVISQKPSRDICQRGTSLTIQCQVDSQVTMMFWYRQQPGQSLTLIATANQGSEATYESGFVIDKFPISRPNLTFSTLTVSNMSPEDSSIYLCSVLSGESHEKLFFGSGTQLSVL.

The chain links TRBV7-2 to TRBJ2-4, with D possibly TRBD2 on 5 matching bases. Germline assignment: CDR1 SGHTA and CDR2 FQGNSA. This CDR3 contains 15 residues. V gave up 4 bases and J gave up 0 bases, with 10 bases separating them. The CDR3 reads CASSYGELAKNIQYF. CDR3 bases: TGTGCCAGCAGCTACGGGGAGCTAGCCAAAAACATTCAGTACTTC.

The chain combines TRBV5-5 with TRBJ2-5; D call uncertain. The J call could be wrong; TRBJ2-1 is a better fit for the DNA end. The CDR3 has 12 amino acids. In germline, CDR1 is SGHKS, CDR2 YYEKEE (reference sequence). CDR3 sequence reads: CASSLEQHEQFF. Here the CDR3 DNA reads TGTGCCAGCAGCTTGGAACAGCATGAGCAGTTCTTC.

In its sample, this clonotype was seen a few times. This sequence joins TRBV4-2 and TRBJ1-1; D call uncertain. Trimming left V 4 bases short and J 0 bases short, with 12 bases between. Germline assignment: CDR1 LGHNA and CDR2 YNFKEQ. The CDR3 covers 15 residues. For the CDR3, the DNA is TGTGCCAGCAGCCCCCAAGCGACGCTGAACACTGAAGCTTTCTTT. Its translation is CASSPQATLNTEAFF.

Concerning this clonotype itself: Sequence at one end of the junction differs from germline and may be a read error. The V gene is TRBV28, the J gene TRBJ2-7; D ambiguous. CDR1 and CDR2 from the germline V gene are MDHEN and SYDVKM. This CDR3 has 14 residues. The CDR3 protein is CASNLGRISYGQYF. The CDR3 bases are TGTGCCAGCAATCTAGGACGGATTTCCTACGGGCAGTACTTC.

This clonotype turned up a few times. The V call is TRBV10-3, the J call TRBJ2-3, with D maybe TRBD2 (5 bases). V lost 10 bases, J lost 6 bases, and 14 bases lay in between. The CDR3 extends over 12 amino acids. Germline CDR1 is ENHRY and CDR2 is SYGVKD. CDR3 coding DNA: TGTGCCACTTCAGAGGGAGCGGATACGCAGTATTTT. This translates into CATSEGADTQYF.

CDR3 amino acids: CSAREWGRLNEQFF. CDR3 nucleotides: TGCAGTGCTAGAGAGTGGGGTAGGTTGAATGAGCAGTTCTTC. The V gene is TRBV20-1, the J gene TRBJ2-1; D unclear. Per germline, CDR1 DFQATT and CDR2 SNEGSKA (reference sequence). The CDR3 length is 14 residues. V was clipped by 0 bases and J by 7 bases, with 13 bases between them.

In its sample, this clonotype was seen a few times. The chain couples TRBV7-2 to TRBJ2-5; 12 bases align to TRBD2. Looked up from germline, CDR1 is SGHTA and CDR2 is FQGNSA. V shed 5 bases, J shed 5 bases, and the junction held 9 bases outside the gene matches. The CDR3 is made up of 16 amino acids. The CDR3 region has the DNA TGTGCCAGCAGCCCTGCTAGCGGGAGGGCGTGGGAGACCCAGTACTTC. It specifies CASSPASGRAWETQYF.

The V call is TRBV5-6, the J call TRBJ2-5; D might be TRBD1 (6 bases). Trimming removed 1 base from V and 5 bases from J, with 12 bases in between. This CDR3 is 14 amino acids long. The germline V gene has CDR1 SGHDT and CDR2 YYEEEE. In DNA, the CDR3 is TGTGCCAGCAGCTTGTGGCCTACAGGGGAGACCCAGTACTTC. Translation gives CASSLWPTGETQYF.

In its sample, this clonotype was seen once. The chain carries TRBV7-9 and TRBJ2-5; 9 bases match TRBD2. The CDR3 runs 16 residues. With 4 bases clipped from V and 3 bases from J, the junction kept 9 bases outside the gene matches. CDR1 is SEHNR, CDR2 FQNEAQ, per germline (reference sequence). CDR3 in DNA: TGTGCCAGCAGCTCCAGGCTAGCGGGGCCTAAAGAGACCCAGTACTTC. As protein: CASSSRLAGPKETQYF. Variable domain in full (rest from reference TRBV7-9 and TRBJ2-5): DTGVSQNPRHKITKRGQNVTFRCDPISEHNRLYWYRQTLGQGPEFLTYFQNEAQLEKSRLLSDRFSAERPKGSFSTLEIQRTEQGDSAMYLCASSSRLAGPKETQYFGPGTRLLVL.

The chain links TRBV3-1 to TRBJ2-1; D remains ambiguous. Germline assignment: CDR1 LGHDT and CDR2 YNNKEL (reference sequence). The CDR3 runs to 17 residues. V lost 4 bases, J lost 8 bases, and 24 bases lay in between. CDR3 in DNA: TGTGCCAGCAGCCTAAGCCCCCGAGACGGATTGTTCGATGAGCAGTTCTTC. Amino acids: CASSLSPRDGLFDEQFF.

The chain joins TRBV29-1 to TRBJ1-2; D might be TRBD1 (5 bases). The CDR3 loop spans 12 amino acids. Germline assignment: CDR1 SQVTM and CDR2 ANQGSEA. With 0 bases removed from V and 7 bases from J, the gap between germline ends came to 9 bases. The DNA of the CDR3 is TGCAGCGTTGAAGATCAAAGGGGTGGCTACACCTTC. It yields the protein CSVEDQRGGYTF.

This clonotype has only a few counts. J is TRBJ2-5 and V is TRBV12-3 or TRBV12-4; D not resolved. The DNA end is more similar to TRBJ2-1, so the J call may be wrong. The CDR3 has 12 residues. In DNA, the CDR3 is TGTGCCAGCAGTTTCGGCAGTAAAGAGCAGTTCTTC. Protein product: CASSFGSKEQFF.

This clonotype turned up a few times. The chain combines TRBV29-1 with TRBJ1-2, with 10 bases fitting TRBD1. CDR3 length: 13 residues. The V gene end was trimmed by 4 bases and the J gene end by 4 bases; junction bases not matched to a gene: 3. CDR1 is SQVTM, CDR2 ANQGSEA, per germline. CDR3 loop: CSVVGQGVYGYTF. In DNA form, the CDR3 reads TGCAGCGTTGTCGGACAGGGGGTCTATGGCTACACCTTC.

The chain recombines TRBV9 with TRBJ2-3, with TRBD2 matching over 10 bases. J lost 7 bases, V lost 0 bases, and 8 bases had no gene match. The germline V gene encodes CDR1 SGDLS and CDR2 YYNGEE. The CDR3 sequence is 16 residues long. CDR3 loop: CASSVEGLAGDNTQYF. CDR3 bases: TGTGCCAGCAGCGTAGAGGGTCTAGCGGGGGACAATACGCAGTATTTT. The variable domain in full, with the rest retrieved from reference TRBV9 and TRBJ2-3, is DSGVTQTPKHLITATGQRVTLRCSPRSGDLSVYWYQQSLDQGLQFLIQYYNGEERAKGNILERFSAQQFPDLHSELNLSSLELGDSALYFCASSVEGLAGDNTQYFGPGTRLTVL.

The chain couples TRBV28 to TRBJ2-6; possibly TRBD1 or TRBD2 for D (6 bases each). Trimming removed 5 bases from V and 3 bases from J, with 20 bases in between. The CDR3 totals 18 residues. Germline V gene lookup returns CDR1 MDHEN and CDR2 SYDVKM. The CDR3 spells CASSPRRGGLGGANVLTF. In DNA form, the CDR3 reads TGTGCCAGCAGTCCCCGGAGAGGGGGACTTGGTGGGGCCAACGTCCTGACTTTC.

This clonotype has only a few counts. This chain uses TRBV6-5 with TRBJ2-5; the D is unclear. The germline CDR1 and CDR2 sequences are MNHEY and SVGAGI. V was cut by 5 bases and J by 2 bases, with 9 bases left in between. The CDR3 length is 13 residues. The CDR3 DNA sequence: TGTGCCAGCAGTACTGGGTATCAAGAGACCCAGTACTTC. Amino acid sequence: CASSTGYQETQYF.

The CDR3 sequence: CAISDLGPSSYNSPLHF. For the CDR3, the DNA is TGTGCCATCAGTGATTTGGGGCCTTCCTCCTATAATTCACCCCTCCACTTT. The J gene is TRBJ1-6, the V gene TRBV10-3, with a weak D call TRBD1 (5 bases). The CDR3 extends over 17 amino acids. The V end lost 3 bases, the J end lost 0 bases, and 12 bases lay between the germline ends. Germline V gene data show CDR1 as ENHRY and CDR2 as SYGVKD.

The chain uses TRBV11-2 and TRBJ2-3; TRBD2 matches 15 bases. The V and J ends lost 5 bases and 6 bases, in that order; junction bases with no gene match: 9. The CDR3 consists of 17 residues. CDR1 and CDR2 from the germline V gene are SGHAT and FQNNGV. This CDR3 reads CASSLWTSGGALDTQYF. CDR3 sequence (DNA): TGTGCCAGCAGCCTATGGACTAGCGGGGGGGCATTGGATACGCAGTATTTT.

The rearrangement joins TRBV5-1 to TRBJ2-1; unclear D gene. The CDR3 extends over 13 amino acids. The germline gives CDR1 SGHRS, CDR2 YFSETQ. V was cut by 6 bases and J by 0 bases, with 7 bases left in between. The CDR3 DNA is TGCGCCAGCAAACCGAGCTCCTACAATGAGCAGTTCTTC. It codes for CASKPSSYNEQFF.

This clonotype has more than one count but fewer than ten. The chain recombines TRBV6-5 with TRBJ1-6; D gene unclear. Trimming shortened V by 0 bases and J by 8 bases, and 11 bases separated the two germline ends. In germline, CDR1 is MNHEY, CDR2 SVGAGI. The CDR3 consists of 15 residues. This CDR3 is CASSYSSQNYSPLHF. The CDR3 DNA follows: TGTGCCAGCAGTTACTCGAGCCAGAACTATTCACCCCTCCACTTT.

This clonotype was recorded a few times. This sequence joins TRBV7-9 and TRBJ1-2, with D uncertain. V lost 3 bases to trimming and J lost 8 bases, with 16 bases between them. Germline V gene data show CDR1 as SEHNR and CDR2 as FQNEAQ (reference sequence). The length of the CDR3 is 14 residues. The DNA for the CDR3 is TGTGCCAGCAGCTTGCTAGGAGATGGAAAGGGCTACACCTTC. It is translated as CASSLLGDGKGYTF.

This clonotype was seen a handful of times. The rearrangement joins TRBV11-2 to TRBJ1-5; D call uncertain. Trimming shortened V by 4 bases and J by 4 bases, and 11 bases separated the two germline ends. The germline V gene encodes CDR1 SGHAT and CDR2 FQNNGV. The length of the CDR3 is 14 residues. CDR3 sequence: CASSSLDPNQPQHF. The DNA of the CDR3 is TGTGCCAGCAGCTCCCTCGACCCAAATCAGCCCCAGCATTTT.

The genes are TRBV7-9 and TRBJ1-4, with D possibly TRBD1 on 6 matching bases. CDR3 length equals 17 residues. V lost 4 bases and J lost 4, with 19 bases in between. The V gene's germline CDR1 is SEHNR and CDR2 FQNEAQ (reference sequence). CDR3 amino acids: CASSWHRALSNNEKLFF. The CDR3 nucleotides read TGTGCCAGCAGCTGGCACAGGGCCCTATCGAATAATGAAAAACTGTTTTTT.

CDR3 sequence reads: CASSLGMGAFF. In DNA form, the CDR3 reads TGTGCCAGCAGCTTAGGTATGGGAGCTTTCTTT. The gene calls are TRBV11-2 and TRBJ1-1; D remains ambiguous. The CDR3 has 11 residues. Per the germline V gene, CDR1 is SGHAT and CDR2 is FQNNGV. V was pared by 1 base and J by 10 bases, with 7 bases between.

This clonotype was recorded a few times. An end of the junction does not agree with germline; a read error may underlie this. The chain uses TRBV6-5 and TRBJ1-2; 8 bases are a match to TRBD1. There are 14 residues in the CDR3. CDR1 is MNHEY, CDR2 SVGAGI, per germline. This chain's CDR3 is CASSYGQGAHGYAF. DNA of the CDR3: TGTGCCAGCAGTTACGGTCAGGGGGCCCATGGCTACGCCTTC.

This clonotype was counted between two and nine times. This chain uses TRBV4-1 with TRBJ2-3; D is unclear. Germline CDR1 is MGHRA and CDR2 is YSYEKL. Deletions cut 1 base from V and 3 bases from J, with 17 bases between. The CDR3 is made up of 17 amino acids. CDR3 protein: CASSQVKFSLFTDTQYF. CDR3 DNA sequence: TGCGCCAGCAGCCAAGTGAAGTTTTCTCTTTTTACAGATACGCAGTATTTT.

This clonotype was counted between two and nine times. The chain employs TRBV5-1 and TRBJ1-1; D not resolved. The CDR3 is 13 amino acids. The V end lost 3 bases, the J end lost 5 bases, and 11 bases lay between the germline ends. Germline V gene sequence: CDR1 SGHRS, CDR2 YFSETQ. This CDR3 is CASSSSGSTEAFF. Written as DNA, the CDR3 is TGCGCCAGCAGCTCGTCTGGGTCGACTGAAGCTTTCTTT.

This clonotype was observed a handful of times. The chain has TRBV10-3 and TRBJ2-1; 7 positions agree with TRBD1. CDR1 ENHRY and CDR2 SYGVKD come from the germline V gene. This CDR3 is built from 16 residues. V trimming: 10 bases; J trimming: 0 bases; junction bases outside the gene matches: 12. The CDR3 protein is CATHPEGQFSYNEQFF. Written as DNA, the CDR3 is TGTGCCACTCACCCAGAGGGACAGTTCTCCTACAATGAGCAGTTCTTC.

Only a few counts were recorded for this clonotype. The chain is built from TRBV10-2 and TRBJ2-5; weak D call: TRBD2 (5 bases). Per germline, CDR1 WSHSY and CDR2 SAAADI. The V end lost 5 bases, the J end lost 5 bases, and 12 bases lay between the germline ends. The CDR3 sequence is 13 residues long. The CDR3 loop is CASSNPPGETQYF. CDR3 in DNA: TGCGCCAGCAGTAATCCGCCGGGGGAGACCCAGTACTTC.

This clonotype has only a few counts. The gene calls are TRBV7-6 and TRBJ2-5; D remains ambiguous. The CDR3 sequence is 12 residues long. Trimming stripped 5 bases from V and 7 bases from J, with 11 bases between. CDR1 is SGHVS and CDR2 is FNYEAQ in the germline V gene. The CDR3 is CASSTGPGTQYF. The CDR3 DNA reads TGTGCCAGCAGCACCGGACCTGGGACCCAGTACTTC.